This T cell receptor (beta chain) was sequenced in a study of CD8 T cells in ankylosing spondylitis. Overall study findings and caveats: Blood of patients with ankylosing spondylitis appeared to be characterized by a TCR beta motif of several highly homologous variants. Matched ankylosing spondylitis synovial fluid reportedly showed significant enrichment of disease-linked clones. Certain motif variants had earlier been reported in reactive arthritis synovial fluid and blood. CD8+ cells made up the disease-linked clones, which were relatively rare in peripheral blood.

There are a few counts of this clonotype. Its antigen is still unknown. The CDR3 consists of 15 residues. Losses at the gene ends were 3 bases for V and 1 base for J; bases not matched to a gene: 5. Germline CDR1 GTSNPN, CDR2 SVGIG (reference sequence). TCRdb analysed the 5' RACE reads with MiXCR anew, one entry per CDR3 protein. The sample yields about 220,000 distinct CDR3 sequences, around 6.6% seen once. This clonotype was obtained from a male donor with ankylosing spondylitis. Sequenced sample: blood, either unsorted or a sorted T cell fraction (not recorded which). The rearrangement joins TRBV30 to TRBJ2-1; 8 bases line up with TRBD2. The CDR3 is CAWRPAGASYNEQFF. In nucleotides, the CDR3 is TGTGCCTGGAGACCAGCGGGGGCTTCCTACAATGAGCAGTTCTTC. Using reference TRBV30 and TRBJ2-1 for the parts outside the CDR3, the full variable domain is SQTIHQWPATLVQPVGSPLSLECTVEGTSNPNLYWYRQAAGRGLQLLFYSVGIGQISSEVPQNLSASRPQDRQFILSSKKLLLSDSGFYLCAWRPAGASYNEQFFGPGTRLTVL.